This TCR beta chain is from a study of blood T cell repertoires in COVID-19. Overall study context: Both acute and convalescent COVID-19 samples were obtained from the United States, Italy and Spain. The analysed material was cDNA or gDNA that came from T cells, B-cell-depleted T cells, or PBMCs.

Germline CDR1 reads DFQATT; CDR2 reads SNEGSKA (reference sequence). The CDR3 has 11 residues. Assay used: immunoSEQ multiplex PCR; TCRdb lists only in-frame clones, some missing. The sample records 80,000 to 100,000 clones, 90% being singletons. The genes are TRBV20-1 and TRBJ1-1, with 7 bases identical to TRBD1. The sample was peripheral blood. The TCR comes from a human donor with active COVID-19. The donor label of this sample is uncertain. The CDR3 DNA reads TGCATCCGACAGGGGAACACTGAAGCTTTCTTT. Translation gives CIRQGNTEAFF.